This section outlines one T cell receptor (beta chain) sequence together with its context. This sample was taken from a study of tumor-infiltrating lymphocytes in primary liver carcinoma. Taking roughly 18-32 mg of unsorted bulk tissue, the authors co-extracted RNA and DNA. Surgery removed the patients' primary liver carcinoma. Among the patients, all had chronic HBV infection and none had been treated. Five distinct regions per tumor were sampled. Germline loops: CDR1 SGHAT, CDR2 FQDESV (reference sequence). The CDR3 spans 14 residues. Using a constant-region primer together with ProtoScript II reverse transcriptase, TCR beta cDNA was made from approximately 500 ng of total RNA. ARM-PCR, slightly modified, supplied the TCR beta libraries through three nested multiplex PCR rounds. Investigators reported that the first two PCR rounds, at 10 cycles each, used TRBV1-TRBV30 forward primers with a C-beta reverse primer. Each CDR3 protein is one row after TCRdb ran MiXCR on the multiplex PCR reads. This sample has fewer than 30,000 distinct CDR3 sequences, with about three quarters found just once.

The sample consisted of liver tumor tissue from sampling region 3. The subset was: tumor region T3, left-lateral pole. This rearrangement joins TRBV11-1 to TRBJ2-5; 7 nucleotides line up with TRBD1. The sequence was collected from a man between 35 and 55 years old with primary liver carcinoma and hepatitis B virus infection. The DNA for the CDR3 is TGTGCTAGTAGTGGACAGGTGGATGTGGAGACCCAGTACTTC. This gives the protein CASSGQVDVETQYF.